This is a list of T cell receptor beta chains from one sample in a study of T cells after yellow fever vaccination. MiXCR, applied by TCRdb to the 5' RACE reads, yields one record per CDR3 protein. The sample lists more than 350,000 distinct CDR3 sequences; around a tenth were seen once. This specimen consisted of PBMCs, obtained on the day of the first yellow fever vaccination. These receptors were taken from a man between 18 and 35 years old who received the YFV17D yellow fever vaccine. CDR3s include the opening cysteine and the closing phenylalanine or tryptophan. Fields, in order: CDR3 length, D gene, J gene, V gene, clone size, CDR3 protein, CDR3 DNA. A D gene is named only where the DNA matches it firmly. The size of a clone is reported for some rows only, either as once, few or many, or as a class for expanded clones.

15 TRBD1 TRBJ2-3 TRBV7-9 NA CASTRDREGTDTQYF TGTGCCAGCACCCGGGACAGGGAAGGAACAGATACGCAGTATTTT
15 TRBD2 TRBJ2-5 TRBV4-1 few CASSQGRGEGETQYF TGCGCCAGCAGCCAAGGCCGAGGGGAGGGCGAGACCCAGTACTTC
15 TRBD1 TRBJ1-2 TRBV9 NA CASSALTTGGRGYTF TGTGCCAGCAGCGCCCTCACGACAGGGGGCCGTGGCTACACCTTC
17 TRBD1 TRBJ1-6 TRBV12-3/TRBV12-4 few CASSFRTGDSYNSPLHF TGTGCCAGCAGTTTTCGGACAGGAGACTCCTATAATTCACCCCTCCACTTT
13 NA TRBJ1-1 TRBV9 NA CASSVWGGTEAFF TGTGCCAGCAGCGTGTGGGGGGGCACTGAAGCTTTCTTT
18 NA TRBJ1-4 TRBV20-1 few CSAREGGGQIYPYEKLFF TGCAGTGCTAGAGAGGGTGGTGGTCAGATCTATCCCTATGAAAAACTGTTTTTT
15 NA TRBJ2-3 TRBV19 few CASSIRRRGTDTQYF TGTGCCAGTAGTATACGAAGGCGGGGTACGGATACGCAGTATTTT
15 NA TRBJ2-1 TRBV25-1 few CASSRTRGYNNEQFF TGTGCCAGCAGTCGGACAAGGGGCTACAACAATGAGCAGTTCTTC
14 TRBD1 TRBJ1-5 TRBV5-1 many CASSPGGGDQPQHF TGCGCCAGCAGCCCAGGGGGAGGGGATCAGCCCCAGCATTTT
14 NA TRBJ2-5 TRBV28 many CASRPGMEQETQYF TGTGCCAGCAGGCCGGGAATGGAACAAGAGACCCAGTACTTC
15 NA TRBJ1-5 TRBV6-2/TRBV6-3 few CASRSTGLGNQPQHF TGTGCCAGCCGAAGTACGGGCCTGGGCAATCAGCCCCAGCATTTT
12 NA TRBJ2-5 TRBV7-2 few CASSFGKETQYF TGTGCCAGCAGCTTCGGAAAAGAGACCCAGTACTTC
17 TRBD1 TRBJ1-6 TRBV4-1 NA CASSQVVTGQGGSPLHF TGCGCCAGCAGCCAAGTCGTTACGGGACAGGGCGGTTCACCCCTCCACTTT
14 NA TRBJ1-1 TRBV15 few CATSTGHRHTEAFF TGTGCCACCAGCACCGGACACAGACATACTGAAGCTTTCTTT
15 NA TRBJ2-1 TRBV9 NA CASSVKGGHFNEQFF TGTGCCAGCAGCGTAAAGGGGGGGCATTTCAATGAGCAGTTCTTC
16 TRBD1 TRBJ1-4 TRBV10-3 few CAISAGLTGKNEKLFF TGTGCCATCAGTGCTGGTTTGACAGGGAAGAATGAAAAACTGTTTTTT
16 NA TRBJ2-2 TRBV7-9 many CASSSVRGTNTGELFF TGTGCCAGCAGCTCCGTTCGGGGGACCAACACCGGGGAGCTGTTTTTT
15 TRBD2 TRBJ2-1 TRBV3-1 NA CASSPEAGGPGEQFF TGTGCCAGCAGCCCTGAGGCGGGGGGGCCGGGTGAGCAGTTCTTC
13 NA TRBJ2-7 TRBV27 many CASSLLGAYEQYF TGTGCCAGCAGTTTATTGGGGGCCTACGAGCAGTACTTC
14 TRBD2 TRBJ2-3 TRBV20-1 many CSAGSDSGVDTQYF TGCAGTGCTGGATCCGATAGCGGGGTAGATACGCAGTATTTT
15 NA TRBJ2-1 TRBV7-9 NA CASPSPVDSYNEQFF TGTGCCAGCCCCTCGCCGGTGGACTCCTACAATGAGCAGTTCTTC
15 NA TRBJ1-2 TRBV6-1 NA CASGTAGGLGNGYTF TGTGCCAGCGGGACGGCCGGCGGGTTGGGAAATGGCTACACCTTC
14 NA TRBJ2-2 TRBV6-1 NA CASSARQDTGELFF TGTGCCAGCAGTGCCCGACAGGACACCGGGGAGCTGTTTTTT